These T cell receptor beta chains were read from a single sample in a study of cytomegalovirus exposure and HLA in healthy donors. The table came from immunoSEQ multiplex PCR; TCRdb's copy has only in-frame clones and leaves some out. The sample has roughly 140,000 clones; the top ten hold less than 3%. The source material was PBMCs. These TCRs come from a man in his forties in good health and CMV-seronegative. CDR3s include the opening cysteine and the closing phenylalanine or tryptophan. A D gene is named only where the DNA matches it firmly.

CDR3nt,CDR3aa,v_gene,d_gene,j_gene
TGCGCCAGCAGCCAAGATTGGGCGGGGGGGCCCCCAGATACGCAGTATTTT,CASSQDWAGGPPDTQYF,TRBV4-3,TRBD2,TRBJ2-3
TGTGCCAGCAGCCCGACAGGGTCACGTACGCAGTATTTT,CASSPTGSRTQYF,TRBV14,TRBD1,TRBJ2-3
TGTGCCAGCAGCGTTCACACAGATACGCAGTATTTT,CASSVHTDTQYF,TRBV9,.,TRBJ2-3
TGTGCCAGCTCACCACTTGCAGTTTCAAATTCACCCCTCCACTTT,CASSPLAVSNSPLHF,TRBV18,.,TRBJ1-6
TGTGCCAGTACCCCAAGCGGATCCGGCAATCAGCCCCAGCATTTT,CASTPSGSGNQPQHF,TRBV19,.,TRBJ1-5
TGTGCCAGCTCACCACCGACAGCGGGGGGGTACAATGAGCAGTTCTTC,CASSPPTAGGYNEQFF,TRBV18,TRBD2,TRBJ2-1
TGTGCCAGTAGTATTCCAGCGGGGGCCACAGATACGCAGTATTTT,CASSIPAGATDTQYF,TRBV19,TRBD2,TRBJ2-3
TGCGCCAGCAGCTCCGGGATCGGCTACGAGCAGTACTTC,CASSSGIGYEQYF,TRBV5-1,.,TRBJ2-7
TGTGCCAGCTCACCACGCGAGAGCGGGACAGGGTTCTACGAGCAGTACTTC,CASSPRESGTGFYEQYF,TRBV18,TRBD1,TRBJ2-7
TGTGCCAGCAGTTCTCGAGCAGGGGGCTATCAGCCCCAGCATTTT,CASSSRAGGYQPQHF,TRBV2,TRBD1,TRBJ1-5
TGTGCCAGCAGCCGGGGGGGCGAGCAGTACTTC,CASSRGGEQYF,TRBV6-5,TRBD2,TRBJ2-7
TGCGCCAGCAGCTTGGACAGGGGCGGTTACGAGCAGTACTTC,CASSLDRGGYEQYF,TRBV5-1,TRBD1,TRBJ2-7
TGTGCCAGCAGACCGGGACAGATTACTTTGAATGAAAAACTGTTTTTT,CASRPGQITLNEKLFF,TRBV6-6,TRBD1,TRBJ1-4
TGTGCCAGCAGCGCAGGCGGGACTAGCGGCGAGGAGACCCAGTACTTC,CASSAGGTSGEETQYF,TRBV5-4,TRBD2,TRBJ2-5
TGTGCCAGCAGTCCAGGGAAGCTTGTAACCTACGAGCAGTACTTC,CASSPGKLVTYEQYF,TRBV25-1,.,TRBJ2-7
TGTGCCAGCACTCGGACAGGGATGTACTCACCCCTCCACTTT,CASTRTGMYSPLHF,TRBV6-1,TRBD1,TRBJ1-6
TGTGCCAGTAGTATAACAGGGGCTAACACTGAAGCTTTCTTT,CASSITGANTEAFF,TRBV19,TRBD1,TRBJ1-1
TGTGCCAGCAGCGCGGTTATGAACACTGAAGCTTTCTTT,CASSAVMNTEAFF,TRBV13,.,TRBJ1-1
TGTGCCAGCAGCTTCCTACAGGGGAGCGGGGAGCTGTTTTTT,CASSFLQGSGELFF,TRBV5-5,TRBD1,TRBJ2-2
TGTGCCAGCAGCTTAACTAGCGGGGGGGCAGGGGAGACCCAGTACTTC,CASSLTSGGAGETQYF,TRBV7-6,TRBD2,TRBJ2-5
TGTGCCAGTAGTATGGAGCACAGGGGAAATACTGAAGCTTTCTTT,CASSMEHRGNTEAFF,TRBV19,TRBD1,TRBJ1-1
TGCGCCAGCAACCTAGCGGGGGCAGATACGCAGTATTTT,CASNLAGADTQYF,TRBV10-2,TRBD2,TRBJ2-3
TGTGCCAGCAGCTTACAGGGGGCACAGAAACTGTTTTTT,CASSLQGAQKLFF,TRBV7-8,TRBD1,TRBJ1-4
TGTGCCACCCGCCTTAGGATAGGGGGCGTGGGGGAGCTGTTTTTT,CATRLRIGGVGELFF,TRBV15,TRBD1,TRBJ2-2
TGCGCCAGCAGCCAAGTATCTGGCCAGGGGAGGGCCAATCAGCCCCAGCATTTT,CASSQVSGQGRANQPQHF,TRBV4-3,.,TRBJ1-5
TGCGCCAGCAGCTTGCCTCCAACAGGGGGCGCCAACAATGAGCAGTTCTTC,CASSLPPTGGANNEQFF,TRBV5-1,TRBD1,TRBJ2-1
TGTGCCAGCAGCTTTTACAATCAGCCCCAGCATTTT,CASSFYNQPQHF,TRBV5-8,.,TRBJ1-5
TGTGCCAGCCGCAACGGACAGTCCTCCTACGAGCAGTACTTC,CASRNGQSSYEQYF,TRBV5-4,.,TRBJ2-7
TGTGCCAGCAGCTGGGGGGACCATAATTCACCCCTCCACTTT,CASSWGDHNSPLHF,TRBV5-6,.,TRBJ1-6
TGTGCAAGTCGCGGAAGAGCGGGGGGCCCCTCCTACGAGCAGTACTTC,CASRGRAGGPSYEQYF,TRBV12-2,.,TRBJ2-7
TGTGCCAGCAGCAGGGACAGGGGGAACTATGGCTACACCTTC,CASSRDRGNYGYTF,TRBV6-5,TRBD1,TRBJ1-2
TGTGCCAGTAGTATTTGGGCGGGACAGATTAGCAATCAGCCCCAGCATTTT,CASSIWAGQISNQPQHF,TRBV19,TRBD1,TRBJ1-5
TGTGCCAGCAGCTTAGGTCGGAGGGCCGGGGAGCTGTTTTTT,CASSLGRRAGELFF,TRBV11-3,.,TRBJ2-2
TGCGCCAGCAGTCAAGACCGGGACAGGGGCTCCTACGAGCAGTGCTTC,CASSQDRDRGSYEQCF,TRBV23-1,TRBD1,TRBJ2-7
TGTGCCAGCAGTGAAGAAGGTGGACTAAACCCCAGGGAGCAGTTCTTC,CASSEEGGLNPREQFF,TRBV2,.,TRBJ2-1
TGCGCCAGCAGCGACCCGGGACTCCCTCCAGATACGCAGTATTTT,CASSDPGLPPDTQYF,TRBV10-1,.,TRBJ2-3
TGTGCCGCGGCCAGCTTACCACTAGCCAAAAACATTCAGTACTTC,CAAASLPLAKNIQYF,TRBV6-8,.,TRBJ2-4
TGTGCCAGCCGGGACAGCCATCCCCAGAACACTGAAGCTTTCTTT,CASRDSHPQNTEAFF,TRBV19,TRBD1,TRBJ1-1
TGTGCCAGCAGCTTGGGACTTCCCCAAAACTACGAGCAGTACTTC,CASSLGLPQNYEQYF,TRBV5-6,.,TRBJ2-7
TGTGCCAGCAGCCTCAGGGGCCCCCGCTCTGGAAACACCATATATTTT,CASSLRGPRSGNTIYF,TRBV5-6,.,TRBJ1-3
TGTGCCAGCAGCAGACAGGGGAATACCGGCTCCTATAATTCACCCCTCCACTTT,CASSRQGNTGSYNSPLHF,TRBV21-1,.,TRBJ1-6
TGCAGCGTTGTCCTCCGGGACAGGGAACTCTCTGGAAACACCATATATTTT,CSVVLRDRELSGNTIYF,TRBV29-1,TRBD1,TRBJ1-3
TGTGCCAGCACCGGGACAGGGGGTGTCTCCTACGAGCAGTACTTC,CASTGTGGVSYEQYF,TRBV6-1,TRBD1,TRBJ2-7
TGTGCCAGCAGCTTGGGCAGTACACCCGAGCAGTACTTC,CASSLGSTPEQYF,TRBV5-6,.,TRBJ2-7
TGTGCCAGCAATCTTGCGGGCGGAAACACCATATATTTT,CASNLAGGNTIYF,TRBV28,.,TRBJ1-3
TGTGCCAGCAGCCTTACATCAACTAATGAAAAACTGTTTTTT,CASSLTSTNEKLFF,TRBV9,.,TRBJ1-4
TGTGCCAGCAGTTGGGACTTCACAGATACGCAGTATTTT,CASSWDFTDTQYF,TRBV2,.,TRBJ2-3
TGTGCTAGTGGTTTTTTGCAGGGTACAGATACGCAGTATTTT,CASGFLQGTDTQYF,TRBV12-5,.,TRBJ2-3